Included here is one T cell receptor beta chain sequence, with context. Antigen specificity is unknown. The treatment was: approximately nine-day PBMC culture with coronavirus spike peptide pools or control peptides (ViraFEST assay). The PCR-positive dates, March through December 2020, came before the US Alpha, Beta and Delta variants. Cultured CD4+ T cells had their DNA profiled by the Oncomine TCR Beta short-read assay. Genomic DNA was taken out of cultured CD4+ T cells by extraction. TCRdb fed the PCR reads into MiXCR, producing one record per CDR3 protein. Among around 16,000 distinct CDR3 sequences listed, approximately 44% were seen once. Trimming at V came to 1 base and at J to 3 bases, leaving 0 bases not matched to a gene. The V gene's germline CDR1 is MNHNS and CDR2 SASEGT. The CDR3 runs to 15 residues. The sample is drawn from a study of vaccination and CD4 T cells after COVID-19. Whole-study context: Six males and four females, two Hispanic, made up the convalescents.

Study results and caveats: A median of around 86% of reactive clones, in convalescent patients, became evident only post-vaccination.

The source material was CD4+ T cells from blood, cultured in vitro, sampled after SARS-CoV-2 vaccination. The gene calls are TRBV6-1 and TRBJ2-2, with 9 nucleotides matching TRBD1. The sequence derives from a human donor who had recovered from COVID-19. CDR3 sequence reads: CASSEGTGDTGELFF. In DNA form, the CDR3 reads TGTGCCAGCAGTGAAGGGACAGGGGACACCGGGGAGCTGTTTTTT.